What follows are 6 T cell receptor beta chains derived from one specimen sequenced in a study of shared clonotypes between healthy human individuals. Positive CCR7 selection of CD45RO-negative cells yielded the naive CD8 cells, and terminally differentiated effector memory CD45RA+ cells were excluded. Clones were sequenced by immunoSEQ multiplex PCR, and TCRdb holds only the in-frame ones, with some missing. Among 800,000 or so clones listed, 95% to 97% were seen once. Sequences were obtained from naive CD8+ T cells sorted from blood. The receptors stem from a man aged 30-40 years in good health.

This chain links TRBV5-1 with TRBJ2-7, with 7 positions matching TRBD2. The CDR3 extends over 14 amino acids. V was pared by 2 bases and J by 6 bases, with 8 bases of the junction left unmatched. The germline V gene has CDR1 SGHRS and CDR2 YFSETQ. The CDR3 sequence: CASSLTGEGFEQYF. The CDR3 DNA sequence: TGCGCCAGCAGCTTAACCGGGGAGGGCTTCGAGCAGTACTTC.

The rearrangement links TRBV28 to TRBJ2-5, with 7 bases that match TRBD1. The CDR3 extends over 14 amino acids. Germline V CDR1 and CDR2: MDHEN, SYDVKM. V shed 7 bases, J shed 1 base, and the junction held 6 bases outside the gene matches. The CDR3 DNA sequence: TGTGCCAGCACCGGGGACAGAGTCCAAGAGACCCAGTACTTC. Protein product: CASTGDRVQETQYF.

The rearrangement joins TRBV2 to TRBJ1-1; tentative D call: TRBD1 (5 bases). The V gene's germline CDR1 is SNHLY and CDR2 FYNNEI. V lost 3 bases and J lost 3, with 8 bases in between. This CDR3 comprises 13 residues. The CDR3 sequence is CASSDVTDTEAFF. The CDR3 coding sequence is TGTGCCAGCAGTGACGTGACAGACACTGAAGCTTTCTTT.

The V gene is TRBV5-6, the J gene TRBJ2-1, with 16 bases matching TRBD2. The V segment lost 2 bases and the J segment 8 bases; nucleotides outside the gene matches: 13. Germline V gene data show CDR1 as SGHDT and CDR2 as YYEEEE. The CDR3 covers 19 residues. CDR3 bases: TGTGCCAGCAGCTTAGCGGGACTAGCGGGAGGGCGTGGTCAGTATGAGCAGTTCTTC. Amino acids: CASSLAGLAGGRGQYEQFF.

This chain uses TRBV7-9 with TRBJ1-1; 8 bases agree with TRBD1. Trimming removed 4 bases from V and 3 bases from J; junction bases left unmatched: 10. This CDR3 region has 16 residues. Germline V lookup: CDR1 SEHNR, CDR2 FQNEAQ (reference sequence). The chain's CDR3 is CASSSADRGRYTEAFF. The CDR3 region has the DNA TGTGCCAGCAGCTCCGCCGACAGGGGAAGATACACTGAAGCTTTCTTT.

The chain has TRBV9 and TRBJ2-3; D may be TRBD2 (6 bases). Trimming shortened V by 2 bases and J by 3 bases, and 13 bases separated the two germline ends. Germline-derived CDR1 and CDR2 are SGDLS and YYNGEE. The CDR3 is 15 residues long. CDR3 sequence reads: CASSVPDGGTDTQYF. The CDR3, as DNA: TGTGCCAGCAGCGTCCCCGATGGGGGGACAGATACGCAGTATTTT.